What follows are 11 T cell receptor beta chains derived from one specimen sequenced in a study of identifying expanded T cells in peripheral blood. Some clones are missing from TCRdb's copy, which holds only in-frame ones; the method was immunoSEQ multiplex PCR. Of tens of thousands of clones listed, about four fifths are singletons. Material for sequencing was blood. The receptors were sampled from a person aged 18 to 75 in good health.

Written as DNA, the CDR3 is TGCAGCGTTGGTGTTACAGGGTCGGCAGATACGCAGTATTTT. Translated: CSVGVTGSADTQYF. The rearrangement links TRBV29-1 to TRBJ2-3; D is perhaps TRBD1 (6 bases). Germline values: CDR1 SQVTM, CDR2 ANQGSEA. This CDR3 comprises 14 residues. Trimming removed 4 bases at V and 4 bases at J, with 15 bases between.

In this sample, this clone turned up many times. The chain carries TRBV7-6 and TRBJ2-1; D perhaps matches TRBD2 (6 bases). The CDR3 is made up of 16 amino acids. V was trimmed by 1 base and J by 6 bases, leaving 16 bases between them. Germline V gene data show CDR1 as SGHVS and CDR2 as FNYEAQ. Here the CDR3 DNA reads TGTGCCAGCAGCTTAGGAACGTCTAGCGCTCGCAATGAGCAGTTCTTC. Amino acids: CASSLGTSSARNEQFF.

The chain has TRBV2 and TRBJ2-1; possible D gene TRBD2, 5 bases. There are 13 residues in the CDR3. V was clipped by 3 bases and J by 12 bases, with 15 bases between them. Per germline, CDR1 SNHLY and CDR2 FYNNEI. This CDR3 reads CASSDLQDWRQFF. The CDR3 bases are TGTGCCAGCAGTGACCTCCAGGACTGGAGGCAGTTCTTC.

J is TRBJ2-7 and V is TRBV29-1, with 8 bases aligning to TRBD1. J gave up 5 bases and V 7 bases, and 7 bases lay outside the gene matches. The CDR3 extends over 12 amino acids. Germline V gene lookup returns CDR1 SQVTM and CDR2 ANQGSEA. CDR3 in DNA: TGCAGCGCTGCACAGGGGGGCCACGAGCAGTACTTC. It codes for CSAAQGGHEQYF.

The chain uses TRBV29-1 and TRBJ2-7, with TRBD2 matching 10 bases. The germline V gene encodes CDR1 SQVTM and CDR2 ANQGSEA. The CDR3 extends over 14 amino acids. With V trimmed by 6 bases and J by 0 bases, 5 bases remained unmatched. The CDR3 protein is CSVRSGRASYEQYF. The CDR3 nucleotides read TGCAGCGTCCGAAGCGGGAGGGCCTCCTACGAGCAGTACTTC.

The rearrangement links TRBV19 to TRBJ2-7; D is possibly TRBD2 (6 bases). This CDR3 has 14 residues. From germline, CDR1 is LNHDA and CDR2 SQIVND (reference sequence). V lost 3 bases and J 5 bases, leaving 14 bases between the germline ends. CDR3 protein: CASSMYRGADEQYF. The CDR3 DNA is TGTGCCAGTAGTATGTACCGCGGGGCGGACGAGCAGTACTTC. Based on the CDR3 plus reference TRBV19 and TRBJ2-7, the full variable domain is DGGITQSPKYLFRKEGQNVTLSCEQNLNHDAMYWYRQDPGQGLRLIYYSQIVNDFQKGDIAEGYSVSREKKESFPLTVTSAQKNPTAFYLCASSMYRGADEQYFGPGTRLTVT.

The chain links TRBV7-8 to TRBJ2-3; D is unresolved. This CDR3 region has 15 residues. Looked up from germline, CDR1 is SGHVS and CDR2 is FQNEAQ. Trimming cost V 1 base and J 0 bases, with 8 bases left between them. In DNA, the CDR3 is TGTGCCAGCAGCTTAGTCGGCCGGAGCACAGATACGCAGTATTTT. It is translated as CASSLVGRSTDTQYF.

The chain joins TRBV5-6 to TRBJ2-5; D remains unclear. The germline CDR1 and CDR2 sequences are SGHDT and YYEEEE. With 0 bases removed from V and 0 bases from J, the gap between germline ends came to 9 bases. There are 15 residues in the CDR3. CDR3 sequence: CASSLEANYQETQYF. The CDR3 DNA sequence: TGTGCCAGCAGCTTGGAGGCGAACTACCAAGAGACCCAGTACTTC. The full variable domain, in which reference TRBV5-6 and TRBJ2-5 provide the parts outside the CDR3, is DAGVTQSPTHLIKTRGQQVTLRCSPKSGHDTVSWYQQALGQGPQFIFQYYEEEERQRGNFPDRFSGHQFPNYSSELNVNALLLGDSALYLCASSLEANYQETQYFGPGTRLLVL.

The V call is TRBV4-3, the J call TRBJ2-7; TRBD1 is a possible D gene (5 bases). V gave up 1 base and J gave up 5 bases, with 12 bases separating them. CDR3 size: 14 residues. Germline V CDR1 and CDR2: LGHNA, YSLEER. CDR3 protein: CASSQGAGPDEQYF. CDR3 coding DNA: TGCGCCAGCAGCCAAGGGGCAGGGCCGGACGAGCAGTACTTC.

This chain links TRBV5-1 with TRBJ2-7; D ambiguous. V was cut by 0 bases and J by 3 bases, with 10 bases left in between. The CDR3 totals 14 residues. Germline assignment: CDR1 SGHRS and CDR2 YFSETQ. The CDR3 region is CASSLGRGVYEQYF. The CDR3, as DNA: TGCGCCAGCAGCTTGGGGCGTGGGGTCTACGAGCAGTACTTC.

The V call is TRBV28, the J call TRBJ2-2; TRBD1 aligns across 10 bases. Germline V gives CDR1 MDHEN, CDR2 SYDVKM. The length of the CDR3 is 17 residues. After removal of 0 bases from V and 6 bases from J, the junction contained 7 bases not matched to a gene. The CDR3 coding sequence is TGTGCCAGCAGTTTATGGGACAGGGGGTTCATTGCCGGGGAGCTGTTTTTT. As protein: CASSLWDRGFIAGELFF.